This T cell receptor (beta chain) was sequenced in a study of cytomegalovirus exposure and HLA in healthy donors (dated by TCRdb to the late 2010s). About the investigation overall: According to a later analysis, one platform produced both the 120 validation repertoires and the approximately 670 repertoires of the first cohort. Besides the first cohort of approximately 670 subjects, a separate validation cohort made up of around 120 different subjects was used. The study was designed to test whether signatures of past pathogen exposure could be identified by cataloging public T cell receptors. To predict cytomegalovirus infection status, the study combined high-throughput TCR immunosequencing, statistical association of individual TCRs with disease status, and machine learning. General study outcomes and caveats: The classifier was reported to diagnose cytomegalovirus status with high specificity and sensitivity in both the original and validation cohorts. It was suggested by the authors that the approach could potentially be generalized to other disease states and immunological phenotypes. Subsequent analysis determined that TCRs grouped into clusters in the first cohort also showed a tendency toward co-occurrence across the 120 or so validation repertoires, and 85% to 95% of cluster scores exceeded 0. The study gave a list of 150 to 200 TCR beta chains associated with cytomegalovirus. All 120 repertoires were used to score co-occurrence in the validation cohort in a later analysis, because that analysis had no HLA typing for the cohort. Three of the identified cytomegalovirus-associated TCR beta chains were confirmed in vitro to be specific for cytomegalovirus antigens. Most TCR sequences were observed very rarely across donors, whereas some public TCRs were present in many individuals.

The donors belonged to the validation cohort of over a hundred subjects, which was separate from the roughly 700-subject first cohort. On this clone itself: Its antigen has not been determined. No base quality information exists; no much larger clone differs at one position.

The CDR3, cysteine through phenylalanine, is 13 amino acids long. The kept DNA is CDR3 alone, 39 bases in frame from the first base. Via the germline V gene, CDR1 is SNHLY and CDR2 FYNNEI. V gives up 6 bases and J gives up 5 bases, and the segment between their germline ends measures 13 bases. Receptor amplification or capture employed the immunoSEQ multiplex PCR assay. Concerning the study's data processing: A statistical classification framework was developed to diagnose cytomegalovirus status using the catalog of TCR beta chain sequences. The clones in this table, taken by TCRdb from immuneACCESS, are in-frame only. Not every clone is retained; where verified, under half of the shortfall comes from an unresolved V gene, and the cause of the rest is unknown. V, J and clone size derive from that table, while D and trimming were established from the DNA sequence. The sample table contains roughly 50,000 clones; only one count was recorded for over 85% of them. Roughly 1% of the sample is in the top ten clones.

The sequence was obtained from a man aged 18 to 29 in good health and CMV-seronegative. The sequenced sample consisted of PBMCs. Recombination linked TRBV2 to TRBJ2-5; possibly the D gene is TRBD2, per 6 matching bases. CDR3 loop: CASSPDYVETQYF. The nucleotide sequence is given as TGTGCCAGCAGCCCGGACTATGTCGAGACCCAGTACTTC.